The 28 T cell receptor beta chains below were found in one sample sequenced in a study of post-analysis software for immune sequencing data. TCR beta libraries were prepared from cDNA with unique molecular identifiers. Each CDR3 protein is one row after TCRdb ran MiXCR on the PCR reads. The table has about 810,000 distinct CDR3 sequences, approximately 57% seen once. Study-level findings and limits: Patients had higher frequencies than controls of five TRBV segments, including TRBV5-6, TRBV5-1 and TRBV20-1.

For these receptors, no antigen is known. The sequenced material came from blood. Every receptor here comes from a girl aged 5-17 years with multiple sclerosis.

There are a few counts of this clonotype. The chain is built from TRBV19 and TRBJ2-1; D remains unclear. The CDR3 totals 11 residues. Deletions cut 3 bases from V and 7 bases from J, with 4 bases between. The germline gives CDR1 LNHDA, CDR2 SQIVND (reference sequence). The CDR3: CASSIRNEQFF. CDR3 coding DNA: TGTGCCAGTAGTATCCGAAATGAGCAGTTCTTC. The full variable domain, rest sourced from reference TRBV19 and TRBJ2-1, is DGGITQSPKYLFRKEGQNVTLSCEQNLNHDAMYWYRQDPGQGLRLIYYSQIVNDFQKGDIAEGYSVSREKKESFPLTVTSAQKNPTAFYLCASSIRNEQFFGPGTRLTVL.

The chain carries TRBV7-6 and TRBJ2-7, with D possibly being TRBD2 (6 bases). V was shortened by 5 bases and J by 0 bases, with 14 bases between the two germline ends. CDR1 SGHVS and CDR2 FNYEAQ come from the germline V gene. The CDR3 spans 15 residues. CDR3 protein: CASSPSAGNSYEQYF. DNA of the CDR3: TGTGCCAGCAGCCCCAGTGCGGGGAACTCCTACGAGCAGTACTTC.

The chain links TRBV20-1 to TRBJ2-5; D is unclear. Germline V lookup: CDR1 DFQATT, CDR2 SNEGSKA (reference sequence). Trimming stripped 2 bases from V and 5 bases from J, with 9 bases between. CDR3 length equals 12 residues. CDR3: CSARLKVETQYF. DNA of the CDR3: TGCAGTGCTAGACTTAAGGTTGAGACCCAGTACTTC.

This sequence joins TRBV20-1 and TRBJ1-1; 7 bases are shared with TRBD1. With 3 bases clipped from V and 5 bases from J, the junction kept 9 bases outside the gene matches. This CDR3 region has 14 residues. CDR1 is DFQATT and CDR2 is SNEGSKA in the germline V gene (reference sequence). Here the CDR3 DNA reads TGCAGTGCTAGGGGGAGGGGGCGCGGTACTGAAGCTTTCTTT. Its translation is CSARGRGRGTEAFF.

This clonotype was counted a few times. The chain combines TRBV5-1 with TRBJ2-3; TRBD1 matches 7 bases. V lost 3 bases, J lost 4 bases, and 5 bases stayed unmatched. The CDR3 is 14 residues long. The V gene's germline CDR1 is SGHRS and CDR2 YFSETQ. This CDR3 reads CASSSEGAPDTQYF. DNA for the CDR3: TGCGCCAGCAGCTCCGAGGGGGCCCCAGATACGCAGTATTTT.

Written as DNA, the CDR3 is TGTGCCAGCAGCCCAGTAGGGAATAAGGACCCCTACGAGCAGTACTTC. As protein: CASSPVGNKDPYEQYF. This chain links TRBV3-1 with TRBJ2-7; no firm D call. This CDR3 comprises 16 residues. Germline CDR1 is LGHDT and CDR2 is YNNKEL (reference sequence). Deletions cut 4 bases from V and 2 bases from J, with 18 bases between.

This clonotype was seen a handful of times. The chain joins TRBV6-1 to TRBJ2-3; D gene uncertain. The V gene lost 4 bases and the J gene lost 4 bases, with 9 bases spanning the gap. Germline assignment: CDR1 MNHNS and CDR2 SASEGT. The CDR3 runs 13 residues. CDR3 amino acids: CASSGGDADTQYF. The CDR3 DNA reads TGTGCCAGCAGTGGTGGGGATGCAGATACGCAGTATTTT.

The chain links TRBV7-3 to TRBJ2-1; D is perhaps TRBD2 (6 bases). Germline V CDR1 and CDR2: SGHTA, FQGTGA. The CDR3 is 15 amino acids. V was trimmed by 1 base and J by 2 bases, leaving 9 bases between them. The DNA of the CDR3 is TGTGCCAGCAGCTTAAGTACTAGCCCCTACAATGAGCAGTTCTTC. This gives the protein CASSLSTSPYNEQFF.

The CDR3 protein is CATSSGTGGEGKLFF. Here the CDR3 DNA reads TGTGCCACCAGCTCAGGAACAGGGGGGGAAGGAAAACTGTTTTTT. The chain uses TRBV15 and TRBJ1-4; TRBD1 matches 8 bases. Germline-derived CDR1 and CDR2 are LNHNV and YYDKDF (reference sequence). Losses at the gene ends were 5 bases for V and 10 bases for J; bases not matched to a gene: 12. CDR3 length equals 15 residues.

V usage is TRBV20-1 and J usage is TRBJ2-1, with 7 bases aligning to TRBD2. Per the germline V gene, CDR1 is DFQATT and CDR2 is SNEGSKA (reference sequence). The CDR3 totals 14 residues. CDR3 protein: CSATRGNSYNEQFF. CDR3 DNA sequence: TGCAGCGCGACGCGGGGGAATTCTTACAATGAGCAGTTCTTC.

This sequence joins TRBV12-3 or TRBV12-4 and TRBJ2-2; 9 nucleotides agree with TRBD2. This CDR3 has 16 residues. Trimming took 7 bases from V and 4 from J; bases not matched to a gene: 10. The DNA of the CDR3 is TGTGCCAGCAACCGAGGTGGGACTAGCATCACCGGGGAGCTGTTTTTT. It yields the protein CASNRGGTSITGELFF.

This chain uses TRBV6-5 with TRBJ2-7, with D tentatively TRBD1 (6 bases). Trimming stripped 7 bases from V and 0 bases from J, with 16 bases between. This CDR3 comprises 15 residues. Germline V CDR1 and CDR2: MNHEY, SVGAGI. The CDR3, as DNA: TGTGCCAGCACTCGGTGGAACAGGGCCTCCTACGAGCAGTACTTC. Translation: CASTRWNRASYEQYF.

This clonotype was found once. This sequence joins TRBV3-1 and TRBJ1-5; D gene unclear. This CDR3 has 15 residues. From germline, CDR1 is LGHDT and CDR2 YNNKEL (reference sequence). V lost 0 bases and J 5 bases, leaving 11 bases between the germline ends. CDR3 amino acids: CASSQDLDRYQPQHF. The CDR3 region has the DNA TGTGCCAGCAGCCAAGACTTGGACCGTTATCAGCCCCAGCATTTT. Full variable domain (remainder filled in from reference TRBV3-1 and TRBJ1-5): DTAVSQTPKYLVTQMGNDKSIKCEQNLGHDTMYWYKQDSKKFLKIMFSYNNKELIINETVPNRFSPKSPDKAHLNLHINSLELGDSAVYFCASSQDLDRYQPQHFGDGTRLSIL.

The CDR3 loop is CAISESPRQGGTEAFF. The CDR3 region has the DNA TGTGCCATCAGTGAGTCCCCAAGACAGGGCGGCACTGAAGCTTTCTTT. The chain has TRBV10-3 and TRBJ1-1, with 7 bases aligning to TRBD1. Germline-derived CDR1 and CDR2 are ENHRY and SYGVKD. J was trimmed by 4 bases and V by 0 bases; bases with no gene match: 8. There are 16 residues in the CDR3.

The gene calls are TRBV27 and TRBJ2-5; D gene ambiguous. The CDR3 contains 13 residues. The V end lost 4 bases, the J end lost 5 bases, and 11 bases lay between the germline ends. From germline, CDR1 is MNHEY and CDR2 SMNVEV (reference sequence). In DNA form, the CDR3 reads TGTGCCAGCAGTTCCGTGGCGTCTGAGACCCAGTACTTC. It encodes CASSSVASETQYF.

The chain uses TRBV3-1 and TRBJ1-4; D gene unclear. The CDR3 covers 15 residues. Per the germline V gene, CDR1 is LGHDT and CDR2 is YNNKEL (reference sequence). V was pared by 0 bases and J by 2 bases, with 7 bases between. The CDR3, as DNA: TGTGCCAGCAGCCAAGAGCTTGGGACTAATGAAAAACTGTTTTTT. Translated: CASSQELGTNEKLFF. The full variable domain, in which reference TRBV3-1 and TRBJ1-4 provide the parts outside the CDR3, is DTAVSQTPKYLVTQMGNDKSIKCEQNLGHDTMYWYKQDSKKFLKIMFSYNNKELIINETVPNRFSPKSPDKAHLNLHINSLELGDSAVYFCASSQELGTNEKLFFGSGTQLSVL.

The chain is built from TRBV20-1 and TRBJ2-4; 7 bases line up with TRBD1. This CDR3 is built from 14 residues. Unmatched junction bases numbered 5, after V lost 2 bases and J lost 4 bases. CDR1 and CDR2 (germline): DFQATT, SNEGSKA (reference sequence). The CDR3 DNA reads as TGCAGTGCTAGATTCGAACAGGGGAAAAACATTCAGTACTTC. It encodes CSARFEQGKNIQYF.

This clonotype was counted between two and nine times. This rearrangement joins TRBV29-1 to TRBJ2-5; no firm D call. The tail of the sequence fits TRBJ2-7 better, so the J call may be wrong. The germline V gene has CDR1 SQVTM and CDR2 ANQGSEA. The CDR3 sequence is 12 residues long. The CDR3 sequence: CSAVDGYDEQYF. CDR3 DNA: TGCAGCGCCGTGGACGGCTACGACGAGCAGTACTTC.

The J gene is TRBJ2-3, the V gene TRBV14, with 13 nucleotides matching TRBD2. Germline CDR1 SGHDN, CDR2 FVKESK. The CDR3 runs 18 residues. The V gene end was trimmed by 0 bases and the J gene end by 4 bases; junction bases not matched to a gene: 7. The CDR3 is CASSQDGTSGGAPDTQYF. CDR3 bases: TGTGCCAGCAGCCAAGATGGAACTAGCGGGGGGGCCCCAGATACGCAGTATTTT.

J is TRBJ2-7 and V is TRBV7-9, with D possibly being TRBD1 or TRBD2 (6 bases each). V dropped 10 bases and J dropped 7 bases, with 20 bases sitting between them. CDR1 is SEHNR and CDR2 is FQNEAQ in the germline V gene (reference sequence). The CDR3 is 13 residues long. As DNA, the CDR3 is TGTGCCACCCGGAGGGGGGCAGAAAATGAGCAGTACTTC. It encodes CATRRGAENEQYF.

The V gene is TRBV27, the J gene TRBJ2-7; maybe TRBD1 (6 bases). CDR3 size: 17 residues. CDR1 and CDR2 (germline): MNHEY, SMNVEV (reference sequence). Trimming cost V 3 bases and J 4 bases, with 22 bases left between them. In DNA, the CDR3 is TGTGCCAGCAGTTTCGATACCCCCCAGGGGAATGCGTACGAGCAGTACTTC. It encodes CASSFDTPQGNAYEQYF.

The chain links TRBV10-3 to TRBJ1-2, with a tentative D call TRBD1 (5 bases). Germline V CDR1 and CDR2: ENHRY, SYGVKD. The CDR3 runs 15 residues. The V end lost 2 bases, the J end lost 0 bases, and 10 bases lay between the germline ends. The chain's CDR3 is CAISEGQGANYGYTF. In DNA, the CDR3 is TGTGCCATCAGTGAGGGGCAGGGAGCTAACTATGGCTACACCTTC.

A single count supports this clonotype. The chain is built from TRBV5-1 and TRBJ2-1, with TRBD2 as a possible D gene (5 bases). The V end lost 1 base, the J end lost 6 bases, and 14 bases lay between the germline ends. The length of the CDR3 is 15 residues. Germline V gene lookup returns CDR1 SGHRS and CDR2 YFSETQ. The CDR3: CASSLSLGSFNEQFF. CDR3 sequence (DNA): TGCGCCAGCAGCTTGTCGCTAGGGAGTTTCAATGAGCAGTTCTTC.

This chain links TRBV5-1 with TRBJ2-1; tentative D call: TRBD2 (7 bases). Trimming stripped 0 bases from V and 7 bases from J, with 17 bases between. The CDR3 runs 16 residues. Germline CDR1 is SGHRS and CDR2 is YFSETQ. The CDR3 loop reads CASSLGPLRGGNEQFF. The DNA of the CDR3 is TGCGCCAGCAGCTTGGGACCCCTTAGGGGGGGTAATGAGCAGTTCTTC. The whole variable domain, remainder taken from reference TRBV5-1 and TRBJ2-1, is KAGVTQTPRYLIKTRGQQVTLSCSPISGHRSVSWYQQTPGQGLQFLFEYFSETQRNKGNFPGRFSGRQFSNSRSEMNVSTLELGDSALYLCASSLGPLRGGNEQFFGPGTRLTVL.

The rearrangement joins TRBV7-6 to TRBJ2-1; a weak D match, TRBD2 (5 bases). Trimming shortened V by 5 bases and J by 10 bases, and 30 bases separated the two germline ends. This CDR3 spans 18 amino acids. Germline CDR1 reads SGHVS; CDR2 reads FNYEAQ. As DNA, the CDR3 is TGTGCCAGCAGCCGGGTACTATGGCGCGCGGGTCCTTTCGAGGAGCAGTTCTTC. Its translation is CASSRVLWRAGPFEEQFF.

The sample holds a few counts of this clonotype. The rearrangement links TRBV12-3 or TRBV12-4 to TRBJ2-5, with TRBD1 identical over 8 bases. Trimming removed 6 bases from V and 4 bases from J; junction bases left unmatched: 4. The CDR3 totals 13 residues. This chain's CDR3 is CASRTGVGETQYF. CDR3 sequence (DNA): TGTGCCAGCAGGACAGGGGTAGGAGAGACCCAGTACTTC.

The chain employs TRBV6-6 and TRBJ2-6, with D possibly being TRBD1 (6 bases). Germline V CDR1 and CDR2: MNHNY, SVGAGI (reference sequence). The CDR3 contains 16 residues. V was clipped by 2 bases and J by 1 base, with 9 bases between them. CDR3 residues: CASSYDRLSGANVLTF. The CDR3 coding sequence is TGTGCCAGCAGTTACGACAGGCTGTCTGGGGCCAACGTCCTGACTTTC.

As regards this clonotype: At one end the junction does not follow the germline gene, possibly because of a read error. This CDR3 reads CASTLRDRGDNEQFF. The DNA for the CDR3 is TGTGCCAGCACCCTGCGGGACAGGGGGGACAATGAACAGTTCTTC. The rearrangement uses TRBV3-1 and TRBJ2-1; 11 bases agree with TRBD1. This CDR3 spans 15 amino acids. The germline CDR1 and CDR2 sequences are LGHDT and YNNKEL (reference sequence).